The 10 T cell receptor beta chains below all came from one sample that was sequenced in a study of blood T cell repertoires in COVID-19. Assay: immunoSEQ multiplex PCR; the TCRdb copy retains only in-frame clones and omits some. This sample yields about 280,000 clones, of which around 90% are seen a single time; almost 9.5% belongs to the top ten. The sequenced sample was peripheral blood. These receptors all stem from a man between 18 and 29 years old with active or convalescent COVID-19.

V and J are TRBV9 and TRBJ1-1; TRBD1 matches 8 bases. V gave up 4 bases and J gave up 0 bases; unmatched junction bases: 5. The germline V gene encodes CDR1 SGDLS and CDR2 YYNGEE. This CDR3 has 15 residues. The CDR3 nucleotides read TGTGCCAGCAGCAGAGTGACAGGGGTGAACACTGAAGCTTTCTTT. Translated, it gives CASSRVTGVNTEAFF.

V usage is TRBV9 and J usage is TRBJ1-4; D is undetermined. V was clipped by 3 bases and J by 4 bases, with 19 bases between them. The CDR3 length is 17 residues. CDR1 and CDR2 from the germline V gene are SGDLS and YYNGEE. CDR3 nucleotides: TGTGCCAGCAGCGGTGCCCTGCGCGGGTCGGGTAATGAAAAACTGTTTTTT. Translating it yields CASSGALRGSGNEKLFF.

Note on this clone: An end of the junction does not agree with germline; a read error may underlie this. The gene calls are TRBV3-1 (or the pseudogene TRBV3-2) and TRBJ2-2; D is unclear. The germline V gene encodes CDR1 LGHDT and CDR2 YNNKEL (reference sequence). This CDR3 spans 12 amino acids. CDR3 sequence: CASSQSDTRRFF. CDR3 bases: TGTGCCAGCAGCCAATCAGATACACGGCGGTTCTTT.

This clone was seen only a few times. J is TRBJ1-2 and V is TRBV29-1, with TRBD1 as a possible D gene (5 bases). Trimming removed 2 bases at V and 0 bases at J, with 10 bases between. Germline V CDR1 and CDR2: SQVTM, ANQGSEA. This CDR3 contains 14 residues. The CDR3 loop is CSVELPTANYGYTF. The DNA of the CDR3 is TGCAGCGTTGAACTGCCGACAGCTAACTATGGCTACACCTTC.

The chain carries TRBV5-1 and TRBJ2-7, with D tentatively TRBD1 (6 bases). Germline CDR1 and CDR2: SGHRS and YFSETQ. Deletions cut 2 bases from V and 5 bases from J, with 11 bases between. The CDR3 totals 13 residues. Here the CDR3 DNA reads TGCGCCAGCAGCTTTTACTACAGGGACGAGCAGTACTTC. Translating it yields CASSFYYRDEQYF.

The CDR3 sequence: CASRKQGYANVLTF. DNA for the CDR3: TGTGCCAGCAGAAAACAGGGGTATGCCAACGTCCTGACTTTC. The gene calls are TRBV6-5 and TRBJ2-6, with 7 bases lining up with TRBD1. V lost 6 bases and J lost 7; bases outside the gene matches: 6. Germline CDR1 is MNHEY and CDR2 is SVGAGI. CDR3 length: 14 amino acids.

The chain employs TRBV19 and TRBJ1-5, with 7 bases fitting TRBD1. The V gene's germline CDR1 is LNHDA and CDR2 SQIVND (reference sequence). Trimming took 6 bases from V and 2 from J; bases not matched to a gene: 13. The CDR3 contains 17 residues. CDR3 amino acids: CASSLQGIKGRNQPQHF. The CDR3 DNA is TGTGCCAGTAGCCTACAGGGGATCAAGGGGCGCAATCAGCCCCAGCATTTT.

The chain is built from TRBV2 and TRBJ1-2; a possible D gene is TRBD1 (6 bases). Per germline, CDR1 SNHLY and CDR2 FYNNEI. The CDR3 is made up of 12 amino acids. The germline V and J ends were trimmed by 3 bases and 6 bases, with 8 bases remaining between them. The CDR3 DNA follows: TGTGCCAGCAGTGAGGGACAAAATGGCTACACCTTC. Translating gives CASSEGQNGYTF.

CDR3 nucleotide sequence: TGTGCCAGCAGCCCAGGGGTTCTATCAACTAATGAAAAACTGTTTTTT. It yields the protein CASSPGVLSTNEKLFF. This chain joins TRBV7-2 and TRBJ1-4, with TRBD1 as a possible D gene (6 bases). Trimming removed 5 bases from V and 0 bases from J, with 13 bases in between. Germline V gene data show CDR1 as SGHTA and CDR2 as FQGNSA. This CDR3 region has 16 residues.

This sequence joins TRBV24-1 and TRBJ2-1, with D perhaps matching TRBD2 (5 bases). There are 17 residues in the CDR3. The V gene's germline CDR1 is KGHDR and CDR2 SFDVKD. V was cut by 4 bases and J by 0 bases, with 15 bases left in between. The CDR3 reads CATSDHISVSSYNEQFF. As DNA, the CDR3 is TGTGCCACCAGTGACCACATTAGCGTCAGCTCCTACAATGAGCAGTTCTTC.